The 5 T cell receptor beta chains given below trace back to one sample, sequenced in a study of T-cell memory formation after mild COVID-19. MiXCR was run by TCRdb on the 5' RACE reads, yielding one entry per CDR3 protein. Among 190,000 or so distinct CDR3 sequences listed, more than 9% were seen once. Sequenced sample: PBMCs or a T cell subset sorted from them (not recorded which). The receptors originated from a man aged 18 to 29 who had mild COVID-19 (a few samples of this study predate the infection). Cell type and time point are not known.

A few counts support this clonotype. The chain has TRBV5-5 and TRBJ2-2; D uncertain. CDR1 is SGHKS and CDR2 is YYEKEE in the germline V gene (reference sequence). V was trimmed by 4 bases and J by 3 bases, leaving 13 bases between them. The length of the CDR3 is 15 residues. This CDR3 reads CASSVGWVDTGELFF. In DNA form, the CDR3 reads TGTGCCAGCAGCGTCGGGTGGGTCGACACCGGGGAGCTGTTTTTT. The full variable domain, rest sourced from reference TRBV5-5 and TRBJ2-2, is DAGVTQSPTHLIKTRGQQVTLRCSPISGHKSVSWYQQVLGQGPQFIFQYYEKEERGRGNFPDRFSARQFPNYSSELNVNALLLGDSALYLCASSVGWVDTGELFFGEGSRLTVL.

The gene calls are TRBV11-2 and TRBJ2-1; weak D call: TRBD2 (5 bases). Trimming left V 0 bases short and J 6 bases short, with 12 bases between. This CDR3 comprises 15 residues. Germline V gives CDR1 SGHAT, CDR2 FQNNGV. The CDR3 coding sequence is TGTGCCAGCAGCTTAGACGCACCACGGGGCAATGAGCAGTTCTTC. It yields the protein CASSLDAPRGNEQFF.

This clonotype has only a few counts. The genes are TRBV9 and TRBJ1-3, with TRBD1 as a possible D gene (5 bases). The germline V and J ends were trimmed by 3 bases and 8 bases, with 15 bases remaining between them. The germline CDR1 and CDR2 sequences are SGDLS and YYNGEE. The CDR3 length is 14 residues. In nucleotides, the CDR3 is TGTGCCAGCAGCGCCCGACCGGGGCGAGACACCATATATTTT. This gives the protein CASSARPGRDTIYF.

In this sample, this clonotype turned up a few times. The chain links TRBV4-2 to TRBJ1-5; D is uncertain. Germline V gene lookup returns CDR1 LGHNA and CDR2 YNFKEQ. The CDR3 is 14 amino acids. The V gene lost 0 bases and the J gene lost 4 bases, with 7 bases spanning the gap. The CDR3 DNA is TGTGCCAGCAGCCAAGATCAACAGAATCAGCCCCAGCATTTT. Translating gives CASSQDQQNQPQHF.

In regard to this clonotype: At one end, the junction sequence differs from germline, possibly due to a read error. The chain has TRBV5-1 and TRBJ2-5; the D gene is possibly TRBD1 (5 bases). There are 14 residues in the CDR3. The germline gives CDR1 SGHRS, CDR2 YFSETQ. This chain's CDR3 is CASSLGAARETQYF. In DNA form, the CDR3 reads TGTGCCAGCAGCCTTGGGGCCGCCCGGGAGACCCAGTACTTC.